This T cell receptor beta chain is from a study of blood T cell repertoires in COVID-19. Germline CDR1 SGHTA, CDR2 FQGTGA. V was cut by 1 base and J by 8 bases, with 9 bases left in between. This CDR3 is built from 13 residues. Here immunoSEQ multiplex PCR was the method, and the copy in TCRdb shows in-frame clones only, minus some. This table holds 85,000 to 100,000 clones, around 81% found once. The material sequenced was peripheral blood. The chain recombines TRBV7-3 with TRBJ2-1, with D possibly being TRBD2 (6 bases). The clonotype comes from a man between 50 and 59 years old who had recovered from COVID-19. The CDR3 sequence is CASSLNGGYEQFF. DNA of the CDR3: TGTGCCAGCAGCTTAAACGGAGGGTATGAGCAGTTCTTC. Variable domain in full (rest from reference TRBV7-3 and TRBJ2-1): GAGVSQTPSNKVTEKGKYVELRCDPISGHTALYWYRQSLGQGPEFLIYFQGTGAADDSGLPNDRFFAVRPEGSVSTLKIQRTERGDSAVYLCASSLNGGYEQFFGPGTRLTVL.